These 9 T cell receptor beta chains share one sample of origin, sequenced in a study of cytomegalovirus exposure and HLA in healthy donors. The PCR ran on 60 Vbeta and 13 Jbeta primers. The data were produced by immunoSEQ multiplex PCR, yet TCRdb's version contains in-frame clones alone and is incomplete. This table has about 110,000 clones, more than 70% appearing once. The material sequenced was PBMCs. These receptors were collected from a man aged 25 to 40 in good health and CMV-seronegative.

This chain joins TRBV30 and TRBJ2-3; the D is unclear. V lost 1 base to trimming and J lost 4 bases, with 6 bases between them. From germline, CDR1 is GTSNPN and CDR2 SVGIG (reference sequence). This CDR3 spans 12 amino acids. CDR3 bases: TGTGCCTGGAGTGGGTCAGCAGATACGCAGTATTTT. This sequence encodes CAWSGSADTQYF. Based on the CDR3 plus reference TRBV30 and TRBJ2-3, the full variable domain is SQTIHQWPATLVQPVGSPLSLECTVEGTSNPNLYWYRQAAGRGLQLLFYSVGIGQISSEVPQNLSASRPQDRQFILSSKKLLLSDSGFYLCAWSGSADTQYFGPGTRLTVL.

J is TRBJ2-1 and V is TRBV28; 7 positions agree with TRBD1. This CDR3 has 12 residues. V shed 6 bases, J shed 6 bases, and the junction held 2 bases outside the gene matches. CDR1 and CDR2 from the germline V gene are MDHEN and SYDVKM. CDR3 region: CASRTGANEQFF. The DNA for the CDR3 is TGTGCCAGCAGAACAGGGGCCAATGAGCAGTTCTTC.

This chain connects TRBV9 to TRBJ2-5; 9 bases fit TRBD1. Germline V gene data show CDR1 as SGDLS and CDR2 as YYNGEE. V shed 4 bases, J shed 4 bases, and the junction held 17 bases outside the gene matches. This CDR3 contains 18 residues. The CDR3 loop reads CASSMGTGGRGGGETQYF. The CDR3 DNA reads TGTGCCAGCAGCATGGGTACAGGGGGCCGAGGCGGTGGAGAGACCCAGTACTTC. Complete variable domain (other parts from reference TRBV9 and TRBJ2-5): DSGVTQTPKHLITATGQRVTLRCSPRSGDLSVYWYQQSLDQGLQFLIQYYNGEERAKGNILERFSAQQFPDLHSELNLSSLELGDSALYFCASSMGTGGRGGGETQYFGPGTRLLVL.

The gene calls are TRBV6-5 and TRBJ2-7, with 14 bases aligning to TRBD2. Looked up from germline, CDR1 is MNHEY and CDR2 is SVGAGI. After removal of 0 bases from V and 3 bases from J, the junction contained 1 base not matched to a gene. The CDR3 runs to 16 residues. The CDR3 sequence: CASSYSGLAGDYEQYF. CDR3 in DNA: TGTGCCAGCAGTTACTCGGGACTAGCGGGGGACTACGAGCAGTACTTC.

CDR3 in DNA: TGTGCCAGCAGCGTGACTGGGACTAGCGGTAACACCGGGGAGCTGTTTTTT. Protein sequence: CASSVTGTSGNTGELFF. V gene TRBV5-6 combines with J gene TRBJ2-2, with TRBD2 identical over 11 bases. CDR1 and CDR2 from the germline V gene are SGHDT and YYEEEE. Trimming took 4 bases from V and 2 from J; bases not matched to a gene: 7. The CDR3 contains 17 residues. Full variable domain (rest looked up from reference TRBV5-6 and TRBJ2-2): DAGVTQSPTHLIKTRGQQVTLRCSPKSGHDTVSWYQQALGQGPQFIFQYYEEEERQRGNFPDRFSGHQFPNYSSELNVNALLLGDSALYLCASSVTGTSGNTGELFFGEGSRLTVL.

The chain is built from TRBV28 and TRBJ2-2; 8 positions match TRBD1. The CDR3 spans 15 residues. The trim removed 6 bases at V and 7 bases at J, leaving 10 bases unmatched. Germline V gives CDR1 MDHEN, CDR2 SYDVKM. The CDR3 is CASRPQGARRGELFF. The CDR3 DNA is TGTGCCAGCAGACCTCAGGGGGCGCGGCGCGGGGAGCTGTTTTTT.

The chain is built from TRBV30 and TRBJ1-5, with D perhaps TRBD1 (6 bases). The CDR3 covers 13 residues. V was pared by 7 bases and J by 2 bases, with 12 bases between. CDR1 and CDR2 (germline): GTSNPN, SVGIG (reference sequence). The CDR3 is CAFGTQGNQPQHF. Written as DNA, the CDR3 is TGTGCCTTCGGGACACAGGGCAATCAGCCCCAGCATTTT.

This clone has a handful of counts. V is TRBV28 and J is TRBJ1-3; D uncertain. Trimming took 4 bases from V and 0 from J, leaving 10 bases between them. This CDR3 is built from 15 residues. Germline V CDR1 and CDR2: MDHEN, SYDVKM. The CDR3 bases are TGTGCCAGCAGTTCCGAGGTATACTCTGGAAACACCATATATTTT. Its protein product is CASSSEVYSGNTIYF.

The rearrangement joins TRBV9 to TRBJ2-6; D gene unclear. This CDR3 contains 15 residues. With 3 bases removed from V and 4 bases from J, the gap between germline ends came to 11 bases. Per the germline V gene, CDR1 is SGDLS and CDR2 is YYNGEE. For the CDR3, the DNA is TGTGCCAGCAGCGCTCCTACGGTGGGGGCCAACGTCCTGACTTTC. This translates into CASSAPTVGANVLTF.